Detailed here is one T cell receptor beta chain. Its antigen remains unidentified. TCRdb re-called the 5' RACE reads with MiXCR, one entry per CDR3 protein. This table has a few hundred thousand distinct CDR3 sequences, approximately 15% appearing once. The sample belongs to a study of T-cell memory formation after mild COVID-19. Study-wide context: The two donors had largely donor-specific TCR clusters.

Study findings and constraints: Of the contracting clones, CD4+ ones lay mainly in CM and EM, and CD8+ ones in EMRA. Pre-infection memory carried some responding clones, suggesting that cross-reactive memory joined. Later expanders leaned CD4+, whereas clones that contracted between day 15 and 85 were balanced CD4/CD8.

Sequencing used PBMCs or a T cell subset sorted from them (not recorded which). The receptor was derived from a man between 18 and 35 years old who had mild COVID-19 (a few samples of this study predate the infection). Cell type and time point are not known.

DNA of the CDR3: TGTGCCAGCAGTCACGCTGACAGGGTAGTCGGCTACACCTTC. Protein sequence: CASSHADRVVGYTF. This chain links TRBV12-3 or TRBV12-4 with TRBJ1-2, with 7 bases aligning to TRBD1. This CDR3 region has 14 residues. V gave up 5 bases and J gave up 8 bases; unmatched junction bases: 11.